This TCR beta chain is drawn from a study of T-cell memory formation after mild COVID-19. Study-level results: Among clones contracting day 15 to 85, CD4/CD8 was balanced, whereas later expanders leaned CD4+.

This CDR3 is built from 15 residues. Looked up from germline, CDR1 is MNHEY and CDR2 is SMNVEV (reference sequence). The V gene lost 5 bases and the J gene lost 2 bases, with 13 bases spanning the gap. Only a few counts were recorded for this clonotype. Its antigen is unidentified. TCRdb reprocessed the 5' RACE reads with MiXCR, giving one entry per CDR3 protein. The table records more than 100,000 distinct CDR3 sequences, more than 15% of them present only once. The sequenced sample was PBMCs or a T cell subset sorted from them (not recorded which). The TCR comes from a man between 18 and 29 years old who had mild COVID-19 (a few samples of this study predate the infection). Cell type and time point are not known. The chain uses TRBV27 and TRBJ1-5; D might be TRBD1 (5 bases). This CDR3 reads CASSGSGAGNQPQHF. In DNA, the CDR3 is TGTGCCAGCAGTGGCAGCGGGGCGGGCAATCAGCCCCAGCATTTT.